Below are 22 T cell receptor beta chains sequenced from a single sample in a study of human T cells and chemical hapten exposure. A single record per CDR3 protein comes from TCRdb applying MiXCR to the RACE reads. This sample has tens of thousands of distinct CDR3 sequences; around an eighth occur once, and the top ten carry under 7%. The time point denotes: pre-sensitization, week 0. Sample treatment: therapeutic diphenylcyclopropenone sensitization with weekly scalp DPC. Sequencing was performed on whole blood, taken in connection with sensitization to the hapten diphenylcyclopropenone (DPC). These receptors were collected from a woman younger than 45 with alopecia areata. Some clones in this sample may be carry-over from other donors' samples.

The chain links TRBV5-7 to TRBJ1-5; no definite D call. TRBV5-7 is marked as an open reading frame, function uncertain. This CDR3 has 18 residues. The ends were cut back, 1 base at V and 0 bases at J, with 17 bases in the middle. The DNA for the CDR3 is TGTGCCAGCAGCTTGCGGTGGGCCCAACGGGATAGCAATCAGCCCCAGCATTTT. It encodes CASSLRWAQRDSNQPQHF.

This clonotype showed up just a few times. The CDR3 nucleotides are TGTGCCAGCAGTTTATCGGGGGTTACTGGCTACACCTTC. It encodes CASSLSGVTGYTF. The genes are TRBV27 and TRBJ1-2; D perhaps matches TRBD1 (5 bases). V was cut by 0 bases and J by 7 bases, with 9 bases left in between. Looked up from germline, CDR1 is MNHEY and CDR2 is SMNVEV (reference sequence). This CDR3 spans 13 amino acids.

V gene TRBV7-3 combines with J gene TRBJ2-3; D unclear. CDR1 is SGHTA, CDR2 FQGTGA, per germline. Trimming pared 5 bases from V and 0 bases from J, leaving 9 bases between. This CDR3 comprises 14 residues. CDR3 loop: CASSDLGSTDTQYF. CDR3 DNA sequence: TGTGCCAGCAGCGATCTAGGGAGCACAGATACGCAGTATTTT.

About this clonotype: A much larger clone is a single base away; this may be a read error. This rearrangement joins TRBV6-2 or TRBV6-3 to TRBJ2-3, with 12 bases aligning to TRBD2. This CDR3 comprises 14 residues. The germline CDR1 and CDR2 sequences are MNHEY and SVGEGT. This chain's CDR3 is CASRSVPLAGGQNF. The CDR3 bases are TGTGCCAGCAGGTCCGTACCTCTAGCGGGAGGGCAGAATTTT.

This clonotype turned up a few times. The gene calls are TRBV18 and TRBJ1-2; D is unresolved. The V and J ends lost 10 bases and 5 bases respectively, with 11 bases between them. The germline gives CDR1 KGHSH, CDR2 LQKENI. The CDR3 covers 11 residues. CDR3 DNA: TGTGCCACGAGCAAAGGGTATGGCTACACCTTC. Protein: CATSKGYGYTF. Looking up the rest from reference TRBV18 and TRBJ1-2 gives the full variable domain: NAGVMQNPRHLVRRRGQEARLRCSPMKGHSHVYWYRQLPEEGLKFMVYLQKENIIDESGMPKERFSAEFPKEGPSILRIQQVVRGDSAAYFCATSKGYGYTFGSGTRLTVV.

This chain uses TRBV20-1 with TRBJ1-6, with TRBD1 matching over 7 bases. This CDR3 is built from 13 residues. After removal of 7 bases from V and 10 bases from J, the junction contained 10 bases not matched to a gene. CDR1 and CDR2 from the germline V gene are DFQATT and SNEGSKA (reference sequence). CDR3 residues: CSVGGRRGSPLHF. The CDR3 region has the DNA TGCAGTGTAGGGGGCCGGAGGGGATCACCCCTCCACTTT.

This chain uses TRBV4-3 with TRBJ2-7; TRBD2 is a possible D gene (5 bases). The CDR3 loop spans 15 amino acids. CDR1 and CDR2 from the germline V gene are LGHNA and YSLEER. V dropped 0 bases and J dropped 5 bases, with 14 bases sitting between them. The CDR3 sequence: CASSQDNRDIHEQYF. The CDR3 bases are TGCGCCAGCAGCCAAGATAATCGGGATATCCACGAGCAGTACTTC.

This chain links TRBV2 with TRBJ1-5; 7 positions match TRBD1. Germline V gene sequence: CDR1 SNHLY, CDR2 FYNNEI. CDR3 size: 13 residues. V lost 8 bases and J lost 7; bases outside the gene matches: 8. CDR3 loop: CASGLQGNQPQHF. The DNA for the CDR3 is TGTGCCAGCGGATTACAGGGGAACCAGCCCCAGCATTTT.

This clonotype came up a few times. The chain is built from TRBV30 and TRBJ1-6, with 7 bases matching TRBD1. V shed 7 bases and J 8 bases; nucleotides not matched to a gene: 5. CDR1 is GTSNPN, CDR2 SVGIG, per germline (reference sequence). This CDR3 is 12 amino acids long. The CDR3 DNA follows: TGTGCCTTAAACAGGGGATATTCACCCCTCCACTTT. Its protein product is CALNRGYSPLHF. Looking up the rest from reference TRBV30 and TRBJ1-6 gives the full variable domain: SQTIHQWPATLVQPVGSPLSLECTVEGTSNPNLYWYRQAAGRGLQLLFYSVGIGQISSEVPQNLSASRPQDRQFILSSKKLLLSDSGFYLCALNRGYSPLHFGNGTRLTVT.

The chain employs TRBV20-1 and TRBJ2-5; TRBD2 agrees at 7 bases. This CDR3 is 11 amino acids long. With 6 bases clipped from V and 5 bases from J, the junction kept 3 bases outside the gene matches. Germline-derived CDR1 and CDR2 are DFQATT and SNEGSKA (reference sequence). The CDR3 sequence is CSAGGGETQYF. The DNA of the CDR3 is TGCAGTGCGGGGGGAGGGGAGACCCAGTACTTC.

The table lists this clonotype with many counts. The chain recombines TRBV5-1 with TRBJ2-1; TRBD1 might be the D (5 bases). V was shortened by 1 base and J by 8 bases, with 16 bases between the two germline ends. The CDR3 extends over 15 amino acids. Germline V lookup: CDR1 SGHRS, CDR2 YFSETQ. For the CDR3, the DNA is TGCGCCAGCAGCTTGCCACCCATAGGACAACATGAGCAGTTCTTC. Residues: CASSLPPIGQHEQFF.

This chain joins TRBV24-1 and TRBJ2-7; D remains ambiguous. Trimming stripped 10 bases from V and 1 base from J, with 13 bases between. Germline lookup yields CDR1 KGHDR and CDR2 SFDVKD. The CDR3 covers 13 residues. Here the CDR3 DNA reads TGTGCCACTACTGACCCGGAGTCCTACGAGCAGTACTTC. Encoded protein: CATTDPESYEQYF.

This clonotype has a handful of counts. The V gene is TRBV20-1, the J gene TRBJ1-1; D ambiguous. Trimming cost V 5 bases and J 11 bases, with 6 bases left between them. The CDR3 is 8 residues long. Germline CDR1 is DFQATT and CDR2 is SNEGSKA (reference sequence). The CDR3 loop is CSAASAFF. In DNA, the CDR3 is TGCAGTGCTGCCTCGGCTTTCTTT.

This clonotype was recorded at least ten times. This chain joins TRBV5-1 and TRBJ2-7; the D gene could be TRBD1 or TRBD2 (5 bases each). The CDR3 length is 12 residues. Trimming took 7 bases from V and 0 from J, leaving 8 bases between them. Germline CDR1 SGHRS, CDR2 YFSETQ. In DNA, the CDR3 is TGCGCCAGCGGGACGGACTCCTACGAGCAGTACTTC. Encoded protein: CASGTDSYEQYF.

In its sample, this clonotype was seen many times. The CDR3 DNA follows: TGTGCCAGCAGCCCCCCGGCGGCAGCTTATGGCTACACCTTC. This translates into CASSPPAAAYGYTF. The V call is TRBV7-9, the J call TRBJ1-2, with D unclear. The CDR3 length is 14 residues. Germline V gene sequence: CDR1 SEHNR, CDR2 FQNEAQ (reference sequence). V was pared by 5 bases and J by 5 bases, with 15 bases between.

This clonotype was found many times. V usage is TRBV28 and J usage is TRBJ2-1; D perhaps matches TRBD1 (6 bases). The length of the CDR3 is 14 residues. Germline V gene sequence: CDR1 MDHEN, CDR2 SYDVKM. The V gene lost 3 bases and the J gene lost 7 bases, with 13 bases spanning the gap. CDR3 region: CASSLVRGANEQFF. DNA for the CDR3: TGTGCCAGCAGTTTGGTCAGGGGCGCAAATGAGCAGTTCTTC.

The chain employs TRBV5-1 and TRBJ2-7, with D unresolved. The CDR3 spans 13 residues. Trimming shortened V by 2 bases and J by 1 base, and 7 bases separated the two germline ends. The germline gives CDR1 SGHRS, CDR2 YFSETQ. CDR3 bases: TGCGCCAGCAGCTTTCGGCAGTCCTACGAGCAGTACTTC. It translates to CASSFRQSYEQYF.

In this sample, this clonotype turned up a few times. The chain couples TRBV20-1 to TRBJ2-7, with D possibly TRBD1 on 5 matching bases. Germline CDR1 is DFQATT and CDR2 is SNEGSKA (reference sequence). Trimming removed 3 bases from V and 6 bases from J, with 15 bases in between. The CDR3 totals 13 residues. The CDR3 protein is CSARGPGRGEQYF. Written as DNA, the CDR3 is TGCAGTGCTAGGGGGCCGGGTAGGGGCGAGCAGTACTTC.

Ten or more counts support this clonotype. The CDR3 reads CASTVLPLYNEQFF. The CDR3 DNA reads as TGTGCCAGCACCGTCCTTCCACTTTACAATGAGCAGTTCTTC. The chain joins TRBV28 to TRBJ2-1; D is ambiguous. The V end was cut by 7 bases, the J end by 4 bases, with 14 bases between. The CDR3 totals 14 residues. Looked up from germline, CDR1 is MDHEN and CDR2 is SYDVKM.

This clonotype was observed a handful of times. The chain combines TRBV28 with TRBJ2-5; D call uncertain. Per the germline V gene, CDR1 is MDHEN and CDR2 is SYDVKM. Between the trimmed V and J ends, which lost 3 bases and 4 bases, there was a span of 9 bases. The CDR3 is 13 amino acids. The CDR3 sequence: CASSFGLPETQYF. CDR3 DNA: TGTGCCAGCAGTTTCGGCCTCCCAGAGACCCAGTACTTC.

This clonotype appeared many times. V and J are TRBV29-1 and TRBJ1-2, with 9 positions matching TRBD1. The CDR3 is made up of 13 amino acids. V lost 2 bases to trimming and J lost 3 bases; unmatched junction nucleotides: 1. Germline CDR1 SQVTM, CDR2 ANQGSEA. The CDR3 region has the DNA TGCAGCGTTGAAACAGGGGGCTACTATGGCTACACCTTC. Its protein product is CSVETGGYYGYTF.

In its sample, this clonotype was seen many times. This rearrangement joins TRBV29-1 to TRBJ2-1; D is undetermined. V lost 6 bases, J lost 5 bases, and 17 bases lay in between. Germline lookup yields CDR1 SQVTM and CDR2 ANQGSEA. The CDR3 has 14 residues. The CDR3 DNA follows: TGCAGCGTAAGTTGGAGAACCTTCAACAATGAGCAGTTCTTC. Amino acid sequence: CSVSWRTFNNEQFF.